The 23 T cell receptor beta chains listed next were all sequenced from one sample in a study of T-cell memory formation after mild COVID-19. TCRdb processed the 5' RACE reads anew with MiXCR; each CDR3 protein has one entry. The repertoire consists of nearly 350,000 distinct CDR3 sequences, with approximately 12% occurring once and the leading ten covering over 20%. Source material: PBMCs or a T cell subset sorted from them (not recorded which). The receptors stem from a young man who had mild COVID-19 (a few samples of this study predate the infection). Cell type and time point are not known.

J is TRBJ2-1 and V is TRBV20-1; TRBD2 agrees at 8 bases. Trimming at V came to 6 bases and at J to 2 bases, leaving 9 bases not matched to a gene. The germline gives CDR1 DFQATT, CDR2 SNEGSKA (reference sequence). The length of the CDR3 is 15 residues. CDR3 sequence: CSARSGGGTYNEQFF. In DNA, the CDR3 is TGCAGTGCCCGGTCGGGGGGGGGCACCTACAATGAGCAGTTCTTC.

This chain links TRBV7-9 with TRBJ1-1; TRBD1 might be the D (5 bases). The germline gives CDR1 SEHNR, CDR2 FQNEAQ (reference sequence). The germline V and J ends were trimmed by 3 bases and 8 bases, with 10 bases remaining between them. The CDR3 extends over 12 amino acids. The CDR3, as DNA: TGTGCCAGCAGCTTCAGGGCTGGGGAAGCTTTCTTT. Its protein product is CASSFRAGEAFF.

This clonotype has a handful of counts. J is TRBJ2-2 and V is TRBV29-1, with D uncertain. V was shortened by 7 bases and J by 5 bases, with 14 bases between the two germline ends. The CDR3 is 13 amino acids. CDR1 SQVTM and CDR2 ANQGSEA come from the germline V gene. DNA for the CDR3: TGCAGCGCATCCTACGTCGGGACCGGGGAGCTGTTTTTT. It codes for CSASYVGTGELFF.

J is TRBJ2-3 and V is TRBV6-2 or TRBV6-3; maybe TRBD1 (7 bases). The ends were cut back, 5 bases at V and 5 bases at J, with 17 bases in the middle. Germline assignment: CDR1 MNHEY and CDR2 SVGEGT. CDR3 length: 15 residues. The CDR3 DNA follows: TGTGCCAGCAGTCTGTCCAGGGGGGTGCAAGATACGCAGTATTTT. Protein sequence: CASSLSRGVQDTQYF.

This clonotype has just a few counts. The chain recombines TRBV20-1 with TRBJ1-1; D is uncertain. The germline V and J ends were trimmed by 1 base and 5 bases, with 20 bases remaining between them. Per the germline V gene, CDR1 is DFQATT and CDR2 is SNEGSKA (reference sequence). The CDR3 has 16 amino acids. CDR3 sequence: CSARVNGPDPGTEAFF. Here the CDR3 DNA reads TGCAGTGCTAGAGTAAACGGACCGGACCCGGGGACTGAAGCTTTCTTT.

The chain recombines TRBV10-3 with TRBJ2-3; no firm D call. Germline CDR1 is ENHRY and CDR2 is SYGVKD. Trimming took 4 bases from V and 0 from J, leaving 11 bases between them. This CDR3 has 15 amino acids. CDR3 amino acids: CAISVGSTSTDTQYF. The CDR3 coding sequence is TGTGCCATCAGTGTCGGTTCGACTAGCACAGATACGCAGTATTTT.

J is TRBJ1-2 and V is TRBV9, with 10 bases identical to TRBD1. The length of the CDR3 is 13 residues. V lost 3 bases to trimming and J lost 6 bases; unmatched junction nucleotides: 2. Germline values: CDR1 SGDLS, CDR2 YYNGEE. The CDR3 coding sequence is TGTGCCAGCAGCGAAGGACAGGGGGATGGCTACACCTTC. As protein: CASSEGQGDGYTF.

This clonotype was detected only a few times. The chain carries TRBV3-1 and TRBJ2-4; D is unclear. Germline CDR1 is LGHDT and CDR2 is YNNKEL (reference sequence). The length of the CDR3 is 17 residues. Trimming left V 0 bases short and J 1 base short, with 13 bases between. The CDR3 loop reads CASSQEGILSAKNIQYF. For the CDR3, the DNA is TGTGCCAGCAGCCAAGAGGGTATCCTGTCCGCCAAAAACATTCAGTACTTC. Supplemented by reference TRBV3-1 and TRBJ2-4, the full variable domain reads DTAVSQTPKYLVTQMGNDKSIKCEQNLGHDTMYWYKQDSKKFLKIMFSYNNKELIINETVPNRFSPKSPDKAHLNLHINSLELGDSAVYFCASSQEGILSAKNIQYFGAGTRLSVL.

This clonotype was detected only a few times. The rearrangement uses TRBV11-2 and TRBJ2-3, with D possibly matching TRBD1 (5 bases). The CDR3 has 18 amino acids. V lost 3 bases and J 3 bases, leaving 22 bases between the germline ends. Germline CDR1 and CDR2: SGHAT and FQNNGV. The DNA for the CDR3 is TGTGCCAGCAGCTTGACCGTGAGACATTCCAAGGGGACAGATACGCAGTATTTT. As protein: CASSLTVRHSKGTDTQYF.

V gene TRBV7-2 combines with J gene TRBJ2-5; 10 bases are a match to TRBD1. Trimming at V came to 4 bases and at J to 5 bases, leaving 7 bases not matched to a gene. The CDR3 runs to 15 residues. The germline V gene encodes CDR1 SGHTA and CDR2 FQGNSA. CDR3 in amino acids: CASSSGQGGMETQYF. The CDR3 DNA reads TGTGCCAGCAGCTCAGGACAGGGGGGGATGGAGACCCAGTACTTC.

This clonotype was found many times. The chain uses TRBV4-2 and TRBJ2-3; 11 bases are a match to TRBD2. Trimming removed 5 bases from V and 3 bases from J; junction bases left unmatched: 4. This CDR3 has 15 amino acids. The germline V gene has CDR1 LGHNA and CDR2 YNFKEQ. CDR3: CASSSRTSGTDTQYF. In DNA form, the CDR3 reads TGTGCCAGCAGCTCCCGGACTAGCGGGACAGATACGCAGTATTTT.

This clonotype occurred many times. V usage is TRBV20-1 and J usage is TRBJ2-7; the match to TRBD1 covers 7 bases. CDR1 is DFQATT and CDR2 is SNEGSKA in the germline V gene (reference sequence). V shed 1 base and J 2 bases; nucleotides not matched to a gene: 2. This CDR3 has 13 amino acids. CDR3 sequence reads: CSARGQGTYEQYV. CDR3 nucleotide sequence: TGCAGTGCTAGAGGACAGGGAACCTACGAGCAGTACGTC.

This rearrangement joins TRBV3-1 to TRBJ1-1; possibly TRBD1 for D (6 bases). Trimming shortened V by 5 bases and J by 11 bases, and 18 bases separated the two germline ends. Germline V gives CDR1 LGHDT, CDR2 YNNKEL (reference sequence). The CDR3 spans 13 residues. For the CDR3, the DNA is TGTGCCAGCAGCGGCCTTGAGGGGGGGGGCGCTTTCTTT. This translates into CASSGLEGGGAFF. Based on the CDR3 plus reference TRBV3-1 and TRBJ1-1, the full variable domain is DTAVSQTPKYLVTQMGNDKSIKCEQNLGHDTMYWYKQDSKKFLKIMFSYNNKELIINETVPNRFSPKSPDKAHLNLHINSLELGDSAVYFCASSGLEGGGAFFGQGTRLTVV.

This clonotype was observed at least ten times. The rearrangement links TRBV5-1 to TRBJ1-6; possibly TRBD1 for D (6 bases). The CDR3 runs 18 residues. Deletions cut 1 base from V and 5 bases from J, with 19 bases between. CDR1 SGHRS and CDR2 YFSETQ come from the germline V gene. The CDR3: CASSLRGTTRTDNSPLHF. The CDR3 bases are TGCGCCAGCAGCTTGAGGGGGACGACCCGGACTGATAATTCACCCCTCCACTTT.

This clonotype turned up a few times. The chain recombines TRBV4-3 with TRBJ2-1; D possibly uses TRBD1 or TRBD2 (7 bases each). The V gene lost 5 bases and the J gene lost 0 bases, with 17 bases spanning the gap. The length of the CDR3 is 17 residues. The germline gives CDR1 LGHNA, CDR2 YSLEER. As DNA, the CDR3 is TGCGCCAGCAGCTCCAGGGGGGGGGTCAGCTCCTACAATGAGCAGTTCTTC. This codes for CASSSRGGVSSYNEQFF.

J is TRBJ2-7 and V is TRBV6-2 or TRBV6-3; tentatively, D is TRBD1 (6 bases). V dropped 2 bases and J dropped 4 bases, with 9 bases sitting between them. This CDR3 region has 13 residues. Germline assignment: CDR1 MNHEY and CDR2 SVGEGT. For the CDR3, the DNA is TGTGCCAGCAGTTACGGGACACCTTACGAGCAGTACTTC. Its translation: CASSYGTPYEQYF.

A few counts support this clonotype. The rearrangement links TRBV29-1 to TRBJ2-5; D gene unclear. The CDR3 is 15 residues long. With 4 bases removed from V and 4 bases from J, the gap between germline ends came to 19 bases. Germline lookup yields CDR1 SQVTM and CDR2 ANQGSEA. The CDR3 region has the DNA TGCAGCGTTGGCCACCCCTCGTGGATCTCAGAGACCCAGTACTTC. Amino acids: CSVGHPSWISETQYF.

This clonotype came up many times. This CDR3 is CASSPIRDREAFF. CDR3 bases: TGTGCCAGCAGCCCTATTAGGGACAGGGAAGCTTTCTTT. This rearrangement joins TRBV11-2 to TRBJ1-1, with 8 nucleotides matching TRBD1. CDR3 length: 13 amino acids. The germline V gene encodes CDR1 SGHAT and CDR2 FQNNGV. With V trimmed by 5 bases and J by 8 bases, 7 bases remained unmatched.

This clonotype was observed a few times. This rearrangement joins TRBV2 to TRBJ2-3; D remains unclear. The germline V gene has CDR1 SNHLY and CDR2 FYNNEI. This CDR3 region has 11 residues. V lost 10 bases and J 2 bases, leaving 7 bases between the germline ends. CDR3 coding DNA: TGTGCCAACACTTTCACAGATACGCAGTATTTT. Its translation is CANTFTDTQYF. Looking up the rest from reference TRBV2 and TRBJ2-3 gives the full variable domain: EPEVTQTPSHQVTQMGQEVILRCVPISNHLYFYWYRQILGQKVEFLVSFYNNEISEKSEIFDDQFSVERPDGSNFTLKIRSTKLEDSAMYFCANTFTDTQYFGPGTRLTVL.

This clonotype turned up a few times. This chain joins TRBV6-2 or TRBV6-3 and TRBJ2-3; possible D gene TRBD1, 5 bases. The CDR3 spans 15 residues. Germline CDR1 reads MNHEY; CDR2 reads SVGEGT. V lost 0 bases to trimming and J lost 9 bases, with 16 bases between them. CDR3 nucleotides: TGTGCCAGCAGTTACTCGACCCCGGGCAGGGTGACGCAGTATTTT. Its translation: CASSYSTPGRVTQYF.

This clonotype was seen repeatedly, ten times or more. This chain links TRBV4-1 with TRBJ1-5; 9 nucleotides align to TRBD1. Germline-derived CDR1 and CDR2 are MGHRA and YSYEKL. Germline trimming cut 4 bases from V and 2 bases from J; bases unmatched to any gene: 6. The CDR3 extends over 16 amino acids. Written as DNA, the CDR3 is TGCGCCAGCAGCCCTAGGACAGGGGAGGGCAATCAGCCCCAGCATTTT. Protein product: CASSPRTGEGNQPQHF.

The chain links TRBV12-3 or TRBV12-4 to TRBJ1-2; 7 bases are a match to TRBD1. V was clipped by 6 bases and J by 4 bases; unmatched bases: 8. The CDR3 consists of 14 residues. The DNA for the CDR3 is TGTGCCAGCAGCCGGGACAGTAGGTCCTATGGCTACACCTTC. The encoded protein is CASSRDSRSYGYTF.

The chain combines TRBV24-1 with TRBJ1-2; D is ambiguous. From germline, CDR1 is KGHDR and CDR2 SFDVKD. Trimming stripped 2 bases from V and 4 bases from J, with 10 bases between. The CDR3 is made up of 14 amino acids. The CDR3, as DNA: TGTGCCACCAGTGATTCCCGGGGAATCTATGGCTACACCTTC. Its translation: CATSDSRGIYGYTF.